The rows below give T cell receptor beta chains drawn from one sample of a study of identical twins. TCRdb re-called the 5' RACE reads through MiXCR, storing one row per CDR3 protein. The repertoire holds hundreds of thousands of distinct CDR3 sequences, with 15% to 20% as singletons. These sequences were also reported in another study, on T cells expressing NK-cell markers.

The sequenced sample consisted of PBMCs. Receptor source: a young woman in good health. The conserved cysteine and the conserved F or W are not part of the CDR3 here. Only some rows state a clone size, as once, few, many or a class for expanded clones.

>few|TRBJ2-2|TRBV5-1
ASSFLEGAAGELF
>.|TRBJ1-5|TRBV12-3/TRBV12-4
ASSSGEFSQPQH
>few|TRBJ2-3|TRBV29-1
SVGPSNTQY
>.|TRBJ2-3|TRBV20-1
SASQAEDTQY
>few|TRBJ2-1|TRBV20-1
SATGDGDYNEQF
>few|TRBJ2-7|TRBV12-3/TRBV12-4
AVSGTSSYEQY
>.|TRBJ2-1|TRBV12-3/TRBV12-4
ASETEKYNEQF
>.|TRBJ2-7|TRBV21-1
ASSKIGAGLGEQY
>.|TRBJ2-5|TRBV9
ASSAVGGEETQY
>few|TRBJ2-7|TRBV10-1
ASGPATYEQY
>.|TRBJ2-7|TRBV15
ATSRNGYSSYEQY
>.|TRBJ2-1|TRBV20-1
SAVSGTGYYNEQF
>many|TRBJ2-1|TRBV12-3/TRBV12-4
ASGGYNEQF
>.|TRBJ1-1|TRBV20-1
SAVGGHTEAF
>.|TRBJ2-1|TRBV29-1
SVAGTTYNEQF
>few|TRBJ2-6|TRBV12-3/TRBV12-4
ASSPWTGGSGANVLT
>.|TRBJ2-7|TRBV5-1
ASSPGGDYSYEQY
>few|TRBJ2-3|TRBV10-3
AISVAGTATDTQY
>few|TRBJ2-7|TRBV9
ASSNDRGLNEQY
>.|TRBJ1-2|TRBV11-2
ASSFNRGQNYGYT
>.|TRBJ2-7|TRBV5-1
ASSDLMSGDPYEQY
>few|TRBJ1-3|TRBV12-3/TRBV12-4
ASSLRWGSGNTIY